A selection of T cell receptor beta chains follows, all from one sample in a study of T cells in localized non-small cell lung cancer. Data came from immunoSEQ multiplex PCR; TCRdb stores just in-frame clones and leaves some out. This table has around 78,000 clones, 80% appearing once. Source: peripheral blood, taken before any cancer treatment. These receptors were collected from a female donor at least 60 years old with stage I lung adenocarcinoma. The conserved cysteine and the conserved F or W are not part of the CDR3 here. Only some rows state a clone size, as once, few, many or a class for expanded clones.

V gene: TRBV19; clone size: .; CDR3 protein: ASSMGGVPPLDGYT
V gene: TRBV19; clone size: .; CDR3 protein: ASSPDRGNIQY
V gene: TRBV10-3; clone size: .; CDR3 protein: AISEGSYEQY
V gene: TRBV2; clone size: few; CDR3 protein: ASSAQGNLEKLF
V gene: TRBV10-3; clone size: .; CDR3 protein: AISEMSSSHGYT
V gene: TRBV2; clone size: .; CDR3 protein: ASSGGRHSGNTIY
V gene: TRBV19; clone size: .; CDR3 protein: ASSTQGVTSTDTQY
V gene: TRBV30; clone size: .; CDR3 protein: AWSVDQETQY
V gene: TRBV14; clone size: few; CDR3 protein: ASSLIAGAYYNEQF
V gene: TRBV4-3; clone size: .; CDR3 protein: ASSQDPGLRAGDTQY
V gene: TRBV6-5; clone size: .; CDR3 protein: ASSRDRAGANVLT
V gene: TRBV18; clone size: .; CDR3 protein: ASSRDLTGELF
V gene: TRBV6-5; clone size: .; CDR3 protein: ASSSTGTSNYGYT